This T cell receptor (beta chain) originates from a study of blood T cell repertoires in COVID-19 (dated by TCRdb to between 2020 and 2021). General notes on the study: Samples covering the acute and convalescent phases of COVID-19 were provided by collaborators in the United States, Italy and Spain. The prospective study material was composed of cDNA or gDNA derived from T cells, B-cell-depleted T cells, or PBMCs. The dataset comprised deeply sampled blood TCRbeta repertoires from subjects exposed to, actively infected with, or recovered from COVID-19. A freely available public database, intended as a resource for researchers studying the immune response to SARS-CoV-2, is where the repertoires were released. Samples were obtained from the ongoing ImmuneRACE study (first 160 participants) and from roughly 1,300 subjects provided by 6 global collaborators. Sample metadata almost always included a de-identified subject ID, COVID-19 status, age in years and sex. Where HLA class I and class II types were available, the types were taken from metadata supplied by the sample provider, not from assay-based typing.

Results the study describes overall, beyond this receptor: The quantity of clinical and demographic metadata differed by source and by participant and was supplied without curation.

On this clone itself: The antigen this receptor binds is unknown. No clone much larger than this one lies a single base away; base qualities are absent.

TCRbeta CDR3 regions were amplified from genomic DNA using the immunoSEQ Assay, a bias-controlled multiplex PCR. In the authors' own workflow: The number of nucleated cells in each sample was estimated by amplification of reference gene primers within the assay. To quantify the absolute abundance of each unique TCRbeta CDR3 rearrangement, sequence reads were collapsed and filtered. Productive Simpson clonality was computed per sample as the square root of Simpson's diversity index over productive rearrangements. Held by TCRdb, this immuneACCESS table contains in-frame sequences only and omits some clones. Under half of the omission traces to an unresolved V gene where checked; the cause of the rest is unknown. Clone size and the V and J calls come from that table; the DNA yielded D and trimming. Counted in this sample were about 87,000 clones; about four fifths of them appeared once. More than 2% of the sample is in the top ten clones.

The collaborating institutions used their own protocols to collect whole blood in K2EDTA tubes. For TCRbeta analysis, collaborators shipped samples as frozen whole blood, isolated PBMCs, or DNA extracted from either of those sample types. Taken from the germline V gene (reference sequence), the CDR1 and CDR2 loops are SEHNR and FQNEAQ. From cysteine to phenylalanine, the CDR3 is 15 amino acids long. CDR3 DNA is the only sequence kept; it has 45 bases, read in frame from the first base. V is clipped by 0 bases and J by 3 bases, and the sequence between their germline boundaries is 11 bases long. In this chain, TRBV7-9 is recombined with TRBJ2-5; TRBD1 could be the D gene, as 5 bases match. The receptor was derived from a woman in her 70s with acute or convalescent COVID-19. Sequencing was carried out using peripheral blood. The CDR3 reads CASSLAPGHEETQYF. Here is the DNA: TGTGCCAGCAGCTTAGCTCCCGGACACGAAGAGACCCAGTACTTC.